This T cell receptor beta chain was sequenced in a study of blood T cells in healthy people across ages (dated by TCRdb to the mid-2010s). With respect to the entire study: Template switching captured roughly one uniquely barcoded TCR beta cDNA molecule per two T cells in model experiments. To track age-related changes in TCR beta repertoire diversity, the study relied on deep sequencing normalized with unique cDNA molecular identifiers. The donors were split into four age groups: young (average around 15 years), middle-aged (more than 35), aged (roughly 65) and long-lived (approximately 80). To avoid experimental bias, donors of different ages were distributed randomly across sequencing lanes. Two additional independent replicas of 1 million unique cDNA reads from the same blood draw were analyzed for two donors (one aged 18 to 30 and one aged 80 or older).

Donors were a few dozen systemically healthy Caucasian individuals from Russia aged roughly 6 to 90 years. Approximately 9 milliliters of peripheral blood were collected from each donor into EDTA-treated Vacutainer tubes. Ficoll-Paque density-gradient centrifugation was used to isolate PBMCs, with at least 7 million per sample. Trizol reagent was used to extract total RNA from the PBMCs, yielding at least 5.5 micrograms per sample. For every donor, flow cytometry on a PBMC aliquot measured the percentage of naive CD45RAhigh/CD27high T cells. The CDR3, from cysteine to phenylalanine, totals 13 residues. Just CDR3 DNA is preserved here, 39 bases in frame from base 1. A distance of 8 bases separates the germline ends of V and J, which lose 5 bases and 0 bases respectively. CDR1 and CDR2 are read off the germline V gene as SQVTM and ANQGSEA. Library construction relied on 5' RACE. TCRdb shows the sequencer as Illumina HiSeq 2500. The second PCR ran for about 7 to 11 cycles and used a J-beta primer mix along with a sample-barcoded 5' primer. A template-switch 5' adaptor carrying 12 random nucleotides introduced a unique molecular identifier onto each TCR beta cDNA molecule. Each sample yielded at least 2.5 million CDR3-containing paired-end reads. All of the RNA was converted into first-strand cDNA using the Mint cDNA synthesis kit, with a TRBC-specific oligonucleotide serving as the primer. All cDNA was treated with uracil-DNA glycosylase and then went through a first 18-cycle PCR with the universal primers M1SS and BC2_uni_R. Per the authors' processing: Normalization of each sample was performed by random selection of 1 million high-quality reads, each carrying a distinct molecular identifier. Instead of being binned into consensus sequences, reads that shared molecular identifiers were thrown out. CDR3 identification, clonotype clustering and error correction used MiTCR with a Q25 quality threshold and the strictest error-elimination algorithm. Lower-bound total TCR beta diversity was estimated with a nonparametric unseen species model using Euler transformation. The raw public reads went through TCRdb reprocessing: fastp at Q25, MiXCR clone calling, in-frame beta chains kept. Each entry is one CDR3 protein sequence, shown with its most common DNA and genes. The V and J calls, along with clone size, are taken from TCRdb and not from the paper's own processing. In all, the sample holds hundreds of thousands of distinct CDR3 sequences, and 32% of those were seen once. Approximately 15% of the sample goes to the ten largest clones.

This clonotype was detected ten times or more. The antigen it recognizes is unknown. Within one base of it there is no much larger clone, and no base qualities were kept. General study outcomes and caveats: Estimates of total diversity from one million sequenced T cells were regarded as lower bounds and underestimates. Compared with the aged group, more naive CD4+ T cells, fewer expanded clones and increased TCR diversity were shown by the long-lived group, suggesting age selection. Because donor CMV infection status was unknown, age-related changes in expanded clonotypes were potentially confounded. The percentage of naive T cells measured by flow cytometry correlated strongly with observed TCR beta diversity. Since profiling was done on bulk unsorted PBMCs, naive and antigen-experienced compartments could not be conclusively compared. Observed TCR beta diversity per million T cells fell roughly linearly with age, and a significant reduction was already apparent by age about 43.

This receptor was obtained from a woman of 80 years or more in good health. Donor details come from another sample of the same person, matched by shared clones. What was sequenced was blood. The chain was built from TRBV29-1 and TRBJ1-5, with TRBD1 as a weak D call on 5 bases. The DNA reads TGCAGCGTTACAGGTGATAGCAATCAGCCCCAGCATTTT. Its protein is CSVTGDSNQPQHF. Where the CDR3 stops, the reference TRBV29-1 and TRBJ1-5 genes take over; the full variable domain is SAVISQKPSRDICQRGTSLTIQCQVDSQVTMMFWYRQQPGQSLTLIATANQGSEATYESGFVIDKFPISRPNLTFSTLTVSNMSPEDSSIYLCSVTGDSNQPQHFGDGTRLSIL.